Listed below are T cell receptor beta chains from one sample, sequenced in a study of CD8+ T cells in alopecia areata. Using immunoSEQ multiplex PCR, the repertoire was profiled, and TCRdb retains in-frame clones only, with some absent. The sample includes approximately 100,000 clones, nearly 45% of them seen just once. What was sequenced was CD4+ T cells sorted from blood. These receptors came from a human donor with alopecia areata. Each CDR3 is given with its conserved first and last residue. A D gene is named only where the DNA matches it firmly. Clone size is stated in some rows and not others, as once, few, many or a class when expanded.

J: TRBJ2-3
size: -
length: 14
D: -
V: TRBV2
DNA: TGTGCCAGCAGTACCTCGGGGGATTTCAATACGCAGTATTTT
CDR3: CASSTSGDFNTQYF

J: TRBJ2-1
size: -
length: 15
D: -
V: TRBV30
DNA: TGTGCCTGGACGACGGGGCATGACGCCTACAATGAGCAGTTCTTC
CDR3: CAWTTGHDAYNEQFF

J: TRBJ1-1
size: -
length: 11
D: -
V: TRBV30
DNA: TGTGCCTGGAGTGGAGGGCCTGAAGCTTTCTTT
CDR3: CAWSGGPEAFF

J: TRBJ1-5
size: -
length: 16
D: -
V: TRBV30
DNA: TGTGCCTGGAGTGTACCGGGGGGCGGTAGACGAAAGCCCCAGCATTTT
CDR3: CAWSVPGGGRRKPQHF

J: TRBJ2-5
size: -
length: 14
D: TRBD2
V: TRBV9
DNA: TGTGCCAGCAGCTCATCGGGACTACAAGAGACCCAGTACTTC
CDR3: CASSSSGLQETQYF

J: TRBJ2-5
size: -
length: 15
D: -
V: TRBV4-3
DNA: TGCGCCAGCAGCGAGCGCGGGACAGTCCAAGAGACCCAGTACTTC
CDR3: CASSERGTVQETQYF

J: TRBJ2-1
size: few
length: 13
D: TRBD2
V: TRBV29-1
DNA: TGCAGCGTTGGGGTAGCGGGAGTGGGTGAGCAGTTCTTC
CDR3: CSVGVAGVGEQFF

J: TRBJ2-3
size: -
length: 15
D: TRBD2
V: TRBV29-1
DNA: TGCAGCGTTGGGGTACTAGCGGGGCGCACAGATACGCAGTATTTT
CDR3: CSVGVLAGRTDTQYF

J: TRBJ2-1
size: -
length: 15
D: -
V: TRBV9
DNA: TGTGCCAGCAGCATTGGAGGGATTCGCCGGTATGAGCAGTTCTTC
CDR3: CASSIGGIRRYEQFF

J: TRBJ2-3
size: -
length: 16
D: -
V: TRBV4-1
DNA: TGCGCCAGCAGCCAAGTAGGTAAAGGGCTCACAGATACGCAGTATTTT
CDR3: CASSQVGKGLTDTQYF

J: TRBJ2-7
size: -
length: 13
D: -
V: TRBV29-1
DNA: TGCAGCGTTGATTCCTCAGGGGGACTCGAGCAGTACTTC
CDR3: CSVDSSGGLEQYF

J: TRBJ2-1
size: -
length: 13
D: -
V: TRBV11-2
DNA: TGTGCCAGCAGCTTAGGGTTTGGCAATGAGCAGTTCTTC
CDR3: CASSLGFGNEQFF

J: TRBJ2-3
size: -
length: 11
D: -
V: TRBV29-1
DNA: TGCAGCGTAGAGGGGGCAGATACGCAGTATTTT
CDR3: CSVEGADTQYF

J: TRBJ2-7
size: -
length: 11
D: -
V: TRBV5-6
DNA: TGTGCCAGCAGCTTGGGCCAGGGATCTGCCTTC
CDR3: CASSLGQGSAF

J: TRBJ1-1
size: -
length: 13
D: -
V: TRBV29-1
DNA: TGCAGCGTTGGAGAGGGGCCGGTGTCTGAAGCTTTCTTT
CDR3: CSVGEGPVSEAFF

J: TRBJ1-3
size: few
length: 13
D: -
V: TRBV29-1
DNA: TGCAGCGTTGGAGAATTCTCTGGAAACACCATATATTTT
CDR3: CSVGEFSGNTIYF

J: TRBJ1-2
size: -
length: 16
D: -
V: TRBV29-1
DNA: TGCAGCGTTGAAGGGGGGGCAGGCGGCTGGCAGTATGGCTACACCTTC
CDR3: CSVEGGAGGWQYGYTF

J: TRBJ2-5
size: -
length: 14
D: -
V: TRBV2
DNA: TGTGCCAGCAGAGCCGGGACTCGGCAAGAGACCCAGTACTTC
CDR3: CASRAGTRQETQYF

J: TRBJ1-2
size: few
length: 13
D: -
V: TRBV14
DNA: TGTGCCAGCAGCCAAGAGGCCCTCTATGGCTACACCTTC
CDR3: CASSQEALYGYTF

J: TRBJ1-1
size: -
length: 13
D: -
V: TRBV29-1
DNA: TGCAGCGTTGAAGTGTTTAGGGACACTGAAGCTTTCTTT
CDR3: CSVEVFRDTEAFF

J: TRBJ1-1
size: -
length: 13
D: -
V: TRBV2
DNA: TGTGCCAGCAGCTCAAAACGGAACACTGAAGCTTTCTTT
CDR3: CASSSKRNTEAFF

J: TRBJ2-1
size: -
length: 13
D: -
V: TRBV5-1
DNA: TGCGCCAGCAGCCTTGGGGAGAACAATGAGCAGTTCTTC
CDR3: CASSLGENNEQFF

J: TRBJ2-7
size: -
length: 13
D: -
V: TRBV7-9
DNA: TGTGCCAGCAGCTTCGGGGGAACCTACGAGCAGTACTTC
CDR3: CASSFGGTYEQYF

J: TRBJ2-3
size: -
length: 13
D: -
V: TRBV29-1
DNA: TGCAGCGTTGCTTTTGTGGGGCCTGTGACGCAGTATTTT
CDR3: CSVAFVGPVTQYF

J: TRBJ2-5
size: few
length: 11
D: -
V: TRBV29-1
DNA: TGCAGCGTTGAAGTTGGGGAGACCCAGTACTTC
CDR3: CSVEVGETQYF

J: TRBJ1-5
size: few
length: 14
D: -
V: TRBV7-2
DNA: TGTGCCAGCAGCCATAGCAGCGCTAATCAGCCCCAGCATTTT
CDR3: CASSHSSANQPQHF

J: TRBJ2-2
size: -
length: 14
D: -
V: TRBV29-1
DNA: TGCAGCGTTGAAGAACAGATGAACACCGGGGAGCTGTTTTTT
CDR3: CSVEEQMNTGELFF

J: TRBJ1-1
size: few
length: 13
D: -
V: TRBV29-1
DNA: TGCAGCGTTGCGGGACGGTTGAACACTGAAGCTTTCTTT
CDR3: CSVAGRLNTEAFF

J: TRBJ2-5
size: few
length: 11
D: -
V: TRBV29-1
DNA: TGCAGCGCGGAAGCAGGGGAGGTCGGACACTTC
CDR3: CSAEAGEVGHF

J: TRBJ1-1
size: -
length: 13
D: -
V: TRBV2
DNA: TGTGCCAGGGCCGGGTCGACCGGCGCTGAAGCTTTCTTT
CDR3: CARAGSTGAEAFF

J: TRBJ1-4
size: once
length: 12
D: -
V: TRBV29-1
DNA: TGCAGCGTTGAGGGTCTAAATGAAAAACTGTTTTTT
CDR3: CSVEGLNEKLFF

J: TRBJ2-3
size: few
length: 10
D: -
V: TRBV29-1
DNA: TGCAGCGCCGGCACAGATACGCAGTATTTT
CDR3: CSAGTDTQYF

J: TRBJ2-3
size: few
length: 13
D: -
V: TRBV29-1
DNA: TGCAGCGTTGAAGGAACCCGCCTGGTTACGCAGTATTTT
CDR3: CSVEGTRLVTQYF

J: TRBJ2-1
size: once
length: 12
D: -
V: TRBV29-1
DNA: TGCAGCTCCTCGGCTACCTACAATGAGCAGTTCTTC
CDR3: CSSSATYNEQFF

J: TRBJ2-3
size: -
length: 13
D: -
V: TRBV29-1
DNA: TGCAGCGTTGAAAAACAGGGAACAGATACGCAGTATTTT
CDR3: CSVEKQGTDTQYF

J: TRBJ2-1
size: -
length: 12
D: TRBD1
V: TRBV19
DNA: TGTGCCAGTAGACAGGGGGCCAATGAGCAGTTCTTC
CDR3: CASRQGANEQFF

J: TRBJ2-1
size: -
length: 15
D: TRBD2
V: TRBV28
DNA: TGTGCCAGCAGTTTACACGGGAGGACATACAATGAGCAGTTCTTC
CDR3: CASSLHGRTYNEQFF

J: TRBJ2-7
size: -
length: 13
D: -
V: TRBV29-1
DNA: TGCAGCGTTGGTTCAGGGGCCGCCTACGAGCAGTACTTC
CDR3: CSVGSGAAYEQYF

J: TRBJ2-7
size: -
length: 11
D: -
V: TRBV2
DNA: TGTGCCAGCAGTGAAGCTTGGGAGCAGTACTTC
CDR3: CASSEAWEQYF

J: TRBJ2-5
size: -
length: 17
D: -
V: TRBV7-2
DNA: TGTGCCAGCAGCTTAGCGCCGGCAGGGCGGGCACAAGAGACCCAGTACTTC
CDR3: CASSLAPAGRAQETQYF

J: TRBJ1-1
size: -
length: 14
D: -
V: TRBV29-1
DNA: TGCAGCGTTGGGGTCTCGGGGAGTCGGACTGAAGCTTTCTTT
CDR3: CSVGVSGSRTEAFF

J: TRBJ2-5
size: once
length: 10
D: -
V: TRBV2
DNA: TGTGCCAGCGCCTACGAGACCCAGTACTTC
CDR3: CASAYETQYF

J: TRBJ2-1
size: -
length: 15
D: TRBD2
V: TRBV29-1
DNA: TGCAGCGTTGGGGGGACTAGCGGGAGTCTGGATGAGCAGTTCTTC
CDR3: CSVGGTSGSLDEQFF